A single sample is the source of the 9 T cell receptor beta chains below, sequenced in a study of OX40 agonist ivuxolimab in advanced cancers. Clones were read by immunoSEQ multiplex PCR, and TCRdb kept only the in-frame ones, dropping some. The sample has roughly 67,000 clones, 85% to 90% seen once. Sequenced material: CD4+ or CD8+ T cells sorted from blood, taken in a trial of the OX40 agonist ivuxolimab. Source of these receptors: an adult with an advanced solid tumor such as melanoma, head and neck, liver or kidney cancer.

In this sample, this clone turned up many times. This rearrangement joins TRBV5-4 to TRBJ2-7; the D gene is possibly TRBD2 (5 bases). The V gene's germline CDR1 is SGHNT and CDR2 YYREEE (reference sequence). This CDR3 has 11 amino acids. The V and J ends lost 5 bases and 6 bases respectively, with 9 bases between them. The CDR3 DNA reads TGTGCCAGCAGTCTCCGGGGCGAGCAGTACTTC. It encodes CASSLRGEQYF.

The J gene is TRBJ1-1, the V gene TRBV10-3; 8 positions agree with TRBD1. The CDR3 totals 16 residues. Germline CDR1 ENHRY, CDR2 SYGVKD. The ends lost 4 bases at V and 4 bases at J; junction bases unmatched: 11. The CDR3 bases are TGTGCCATCAGTGCGGCAGGGGGCGGTCGTATCACTGAAGCTTTCTTT. The encoded protein is CAISAAGGGRITEAFF.

This chain joins TRBV7-3 and TRBJ2-2, with D possibly being TRBD2 (5 bases). Germline V CDR1 and CDR2: SGHTA, FQGTGA. V was cut by 1 base and J by 6 bases, with 6 bases left in between. This CDR3 has 13 amino acids. CDR3 coding DNA: TGTGCCAGCAGCTTAATGGGAGCCGGGGAGCTGTTTTTT. The encoded protein is CASSLMGAGELFF.

This clone was found once. CDR3 in amino acids: CASSFGSDSNNEQFF. DNA of the CDR3: TGCGCCAGCAGCTTTGGTTCGGACTCGAACAATGAGCAGTTCTTC. The chain links TRBV5-1 to TRBJ2-1; D might be TRBD2 (5 bases). CDR3 length equals 15 residues. The V and J ends lost 2 bases and 5 bases respectively, with 14 bases between them. Germline V gene sequence: CDR1 SGHRS, CDR2 YFSETQ.

V and J are TRBV7-9 and TRBJ2-5; possible D gene TRBD2, 5 bases. The CDR3 runs to 13 residues. Trimming left V 5 bases short and J 7 bases short, with 14 bases between. Germline V gives CDR1 SEHNR, CDR2 FQNEAQ (reference sequence). The CDR3 protein is CASSPGLDGTQYF. Here the CDR3 DNA reads TGTGCCAGCAGCCCTGGACTCGATGGGACCCAGTACTTC.

The chain uses TRBV5-1 and TRBJ2-3, with D unresolved. Trimming left V 0 bases short and J 0 bases short, with 5 bases between. This CDR3 spans 14 amino acids. Germline values: CDR1 SGHRS, CDR2 YFSETQ. The CDR3 sequence is CASSLAPSTDTQYF. The CDR3 nucleotides read TGCGCCAGCAGCTTGGCCCCTAGCACAGATACGCAGTATTTT.

The V gene is TRBV21-1, the J gene TRBJ1-2. TRBV21-1 is a recognized pseudogene. The CDR3 loop spans 14 amino acids. The CDR3 here is CASGRSGRNYGYTF. CDR3 in DNA: TGTGCCAGCGGACGATCCGGGCGAAACTATGGCTACACCTTC.

The chain recombines TRBV5-1 with TRBJ2-3, with TRBD1 identical over 7 bases. Per germline, CDR1 SGHRS and CDR2 YFSETQ. This CDR3 is 12 amino acids long. V was clipped by 5 bases and J by 11 bases; unmatched bases: 8. The DNA of the CDR3 is TGCGCCAGCAGATCAGGACAGGTTGAGCAGTATTTT. Protein product: CASRSGQVEQYF.

CDR3: CASSGGLGYTEAFF. The CDR3 DNA reads as TGTGCCAGCAGCGGAGGGCTTGGATACACTGAAGCTTTCTTT. The rearrangement links TRBV9 to TRBJ1-1; D not certain. CDR3 length equals 14 residues. Trimming pared 3 bases from V and 3 bases from J, leaving 12 bases between. Germline CDR1 SGDLS, CDR2 YYNGEE.